This T cell receptor (beta chain) was sequenced during a study of post-analysis software for immune sequencing data. Study background: Some patients lacked subtype; others had relapsing-remitting, secondary progressive or progressive-relapsing disease.

This CDR3 spans 22 amino acids. Trimming removed 3 bases from V and 2 bases from J; junction bases left unmatched: 21. Study-wide points: Controls showed lower frequencies than patients for roughly 5 TRBV segments, and TRBV5-6, TRBV5-1 and TRBV20-1 were among these.

In the case of this clonotype: Its antigen is not known.

Sequencing libraries made from TCR beta cDNA carried unique molecular identifiers. TCRdb reprocessed the PCR reads with MiXCR, giving one entry per CDR3 protein. Of approximately 460,000 distinct CDR3 sequences in the sample, around 40% were seen once. The receptor's source is a girl between 5 and 17 years old with multiple sclerosis. Sequencing was performed on blood. V and J are TRBV12-3 or TRBV12-4 and TRBJ2-3; TRBD2 agrees at 12 bases. CDR3 sequence: CASSLPPASGGGTLAATDTQYF. For the CDR3, the DNA is TGTGCCAGCAGTTTGCCCCCGGCTAGCGGGGGGGGAACGCTGGCGGCCACAGATACGCAGTATTTT.